In its sample, the clone carrying this T cell receptor (beta chain) was seen a few times. Its target is unknown. This sample is part of a study of T cells in Graves' hyperthyroidism and ophthalmopathy. Study-level results: Ophthalmopathy was told apart from stable hyperthyroidism by a 13 V-J model.

Authors of the study amplified TCR beta CDR3 regions from RNA transcripts. A set of HTBI primers served as the primers for a first-round RT-PCR of the TCR CDR3. TCRdb passed the multiplex PCR reads through MiXCR, listing each CDR3 protein once. This sample has over 650,000 distinct CDR3 sequences, with approximately 42% found just once. The study left out patients who had uncontrolled infection, other autoimmune disease, pregnancy or lactation. CDR1 and CDR2 from the germline V gene are MNHEY and SVGAGI. The CDR3 is 11 amino acids. Trimming took 7 bases from V and 5 from J, leaving 8 bases between them.

The chain employs TRBV6-5 and TRBJ2-5; the D is unclear. This clonotype was sampled from an adult man with Graves' disease, either hyperthyroidism or ophthalmopathy (not recorded which). Sample: peripheral blood or thyroid tissue (not recorded which). Written as DNA, the CDR3 is TGTGCCAGCACGATAAGGGAGACCCAGTACTTC. Translation gives CASTIRETQYF.